This T cell receptor beta chain appears in the sequencing data of a study of blood T cell repertoires in COVID-19. At the level of the study: PBMCs, B-cell-depleted T cells, or T cells were the source of the cDNA or gDNA that made up the material.

As originally analysed: Reference gene primer amplification yielded estimated nucleated cell counts. Data came from immunoSEQ multiplex PCR; TCRdb stores just in-frame clones and leaves some out. V, J and clone size derive from that table, while D and trimming were established from the DNA sequence. The table includes 35,000 to 50,000 clones, 82% detected once. This CDR3 has 18 residues. Germline CDR1 is SQVTM and CDR2 is ANQGSEA. Trimming left V 4 bases short and J 2 bases short, with 25 bases between. This clone occurred once. The rearrangement joins TRBV29-1 to TRBJ2-3; D possibly corresponds to TRBD1 (6 bases). The receptor was isolated from a woman in her sixties or seventies with acute or convalescent COVID-19. Sequencing input: peripheral blood. The CDR3 is CSVGARKAMNRDTDTQYF. The CDR3 DNA reads as TGCAGCGTTGGGGCTCGAAAAGCCATGAACAGGGACACAGATACGCAGTATTTT.